This T cell receptor beta chain comes out of a study of blood T cells in healthy people across ages. CDR3 length: 19 amino acids. CDR1 SGHRS and CDR2 YFSETQ come from the germline V gene. V lost 4 bases and J lost 10, with 33 bases in between. A second PCR, run for about 7 to 12 cycles, used a sample-barcoded 5' primer plus a J-beta primer mix. MiXCR, run by TCRdb on the 5' RACE reads, gives a single entry per CDR3 protein. The sample contains 1.5 million to 2 million distinct CDR3 sequences, roughly 52% of which appear only once. This clonotype was observed a handful of times. The chain joins TRBV5-1 to TRBJ2-1; D may correspond to TRBD1 or TRBD2 (6 bases each). Material: blood. This TCR came from a woman between 40 and 55 years old in good health. The CDR3 protein is CASSAILGNGGHLLGEQFF. CDR3 DNA: TGCGCCAGCAGCGCGATCTTGGGGAACGGGGGCCACCTTTTGGGGGAGCAGTTCTTC.